This is a list of T cell receptor beta chains from one sample in a study of T cells after yellow fever vaccination. From the 5' RACE reads, TCRdb called clonotypes with MiXCR, one entry per CDR3 protein. The sample records 130,000 or so distinct CDR3 sequences, 12% to 15% being singletons. The sequencing used CD8+ T cells sorted from PBMCs, collected 5 days after the yellow fever booster vaccination. Source of these receptors: a man younger than 35 who received the YFV17D yellow fever vaccine. Both conserved end residues are part of each CDR3. A D gene is named only where the DNA matches it firmly. Rows give clone size only sometimes, using once, few, many, or a class for an expanded clone.

>TRBV5-1|TRBJ2-4|TRBD1|many
CASSPEGQGLTLAKNIQYF
TGCGCCAGCAGCCCGGAAGGACAGGGCCTAACGCTAGCCAAAAACATTCAGTACTTC
>TRBV29-1|TRBJ2-1|TRBD2|many
CSARLAEGLEEQFF
TGCAGCGCCCGGCTAGCGGAGGGGCTAGAGGAGCAGTTCTTC
>TRBV7-2|TRBJ2-3|.|.
CASSTDGADTQYF
TGTGCCAGCAGCACGGACGGGGCGGATACGCAGTATTTT
>TRBV5-1|TRBJ1-1|TRBD1|few
CASSGETGRGGEAFF
TGCGCCAGCAGCGGAGAGACAGGGCGAGGTGGTGAAGCTTTCTTT
>TRBV5-1|TRBJ2-2|TRBD1|.
CASSPLDRANTGELFF
TGCGCCAGCAGCCCTCTGGACAGGGCGAACACCGGGGAGCTGTTTTTT
>TRBV4-1|TRBJ2-2|TRBD1|many
CASRKGTGNTGELFF
TGCGCCAGCAGAAAAGGGACAGGCAACACCGGGGAGCTGTTTTTT
>TRBV12-3/TRBV12-4|TRBJ2-1|.|many
CASSPSQAGDEQFF
TGTGCCAGCAGTCCGAGCCAGGCCGGTGATGAGCAGTTCTTC
>TRBV5-1|TRBJ2-2|TRBD2|.
CASSSGTSPAGELFF
TGCGCCAGCAGCTCCGGGACTAGCCCGGCCGGGGAGCTGTTTTTT
>TRBV29-1|TRBJ2-7|.|.
CSVVKERVYYEQYF
TGCAGCGTTGTGAAGGAGAGGGTTTACTACGAGCAGTACTTC
>TRBV6-2/TRBV6-3|TRBJ1-2|TRBD1|.
CASSYSDRVNYGYTF
TGTGCCAGCAGTTACTCCGACAGGGTCAACTATGGCTACACCTTC
>TRBV20-1|TRBJ2-1|.|.
CSASPWGWDNEQFF
TGCAGTGCTAGTCCCTGGGGCTGGGACAATGAGCAGTTCTTC
>TRBV4-1|TRBJ2-1|TRBD2|few
CASSQEGRGGGNEQFF
TGCGCCAGCAGCCAAGAAGGGCGGGGGGGCGGCAATGAGCAGTTCTTC
>TRBV6-5|TRBJ2-5|.|.
CASSPNRRNQETQYF
TGTGCCAGCAGCCCTAACAGGCGTAACCAAGAGACCCAGTACTTC
>TRBV6-5|TRBJ1-5|.|.
CASSYSMVGQPQHF
TGTGCCAGCAGTTACTCGATGGTAGGGCAGCCCCAGCATTTT
>TRBV20-1|TRBJ2-1|TRBD2|.
CSASQGPRGLAGGPFYEQFF
TGCAGTGCTAGCCAGGGGCCAAGAGGACTAGCGGGGGGGCCGTTTTATGAGCAGTTCTTC
>TRBV9|TRBJ1-1|TRBD1|few
CASSGTGIAEAFF
TGTGCCAGCAGCGGGACAGGGATCGCTGAAGCTTTCTTT
>TRBV6-5|TRBJ2-1|.|few
CASRSSSGEQFF
TGTGCCAGCAGATCCAGTAGTGGTGAGCAGTTCTTC
>TRBV7-6|TRBJ1-4|TRBD1|few
CASSPRRQGDEKLFF
TGTGCCAGCAGCCCCCGGCGACAGGGTGATGAAAAACTGTTTTTT
>TRBV20-1|TRBJ2-7|TRBD2|many
CSAIGSGGFYEQYF
TGCAGTGCTATCGGCTCCGGGGGGTTCTACGAGCAGTACTTC
>TRBV29-1|TRBJ2-5|.|few
CSVVWSGGAETQYF
TGCAGCGTTGTTTGGTCTGGGGGCGCGGAGACCCAGTACTTC
>TRBV10-2|TRBJ2-2|.|.
CASSDGRENTGELFF
TGCGCCAGCAGTGACGGCAGGGAGAACACCGGGGAGCTGTTTTTT
>TRBV12-3/TRBV12-4|TRBJ1-1|TRBD1|.
CASKTGGAGTEAFF
TGTGCCAGCAAAACAGGGGGCGCGGGCACTGAAGCTTTCTTT
>TRBV7-2|TRBJ2-3|.|few
CASSFTDTQYF
TGTGCCAGCAGCTTCACAGATACGCAGTATTTT
>TRBV9|TRBJ2-6|.|few
CASSVYVRTISSGANVLTF
TGTGCCAGCAGCGTCTACGTACGGACGATCAGCTCTGGGGCCAACGTCCTGACTTTC
>TRBV29-1|TRBJ2-2|.|.
CSVDPGQTNTGELFF
TGCAGCGTTGATCCAGGACAGACGAACACCGGGGAGCTGTTTTTT
>TRBV10-2|TRBJ1-5|.|.
CASSESTRSNQPQHF
TGCGCCAGCAGTGAGTCGACTCGAAGCAATCAGCCCCAGCATTTT
>TRBV23-1|TRBJ2-3|.|.
CASLSRRGGDTQYF
TGCGCCAGTCTCTCCAGGAGAGGGGGGGATACGCAGTATTTT
>TRBV20-1|TRBJ2-1|TRBD2|few
CSAAGVASGVYNEQFF
TGCAGTGCCGCCGGGGTGGCTAGCGGGGTGTACAATGAGCAGTTCTTC
>TRBV9|TRBJ2-3|TRBD2|few
CASSRSGGLADTQYF
TGTGCCAGCAGCCGGAGCGGGGGGCTTGCTGATACGCAGTATTTT
>TRBV10-2|TRBJ1-1|.|.
CASTDGGREAFF
TGCGCCAGCACCGATGGGGGCCGTGAAGCTTTCTTT
>TRBV4-3|TRBJ2-2|TRBD2|few
CASGVASGGAINTGELFF
TGCGCCAGCGGGGTGGCTAGCGGGGGAGCTATTAACACCGGGGAGCTGTTTTTT
>TRBV29-1|TRBJ2-3|.|few
CSVAGVTADTQYF
TGCAGCGTTGCGGGGGTTACGGCAGATACGCAGTATTTT
>TRBV5-1|TRBJ2-1|.|.
CASSGRGTLTEQFF
TGCGCCAGCAGCGGGCGGGGGACACTCACTGAGCAGTTCTTC
>TRBV4-3|TRBJ1-2|.|.
CASSQDSRASGYTF
TGCGCCAGCAGCCAAGATTCCAGGGCGAGTGGCTACACCTTC
>TRBV7-9|TRBJ2-3|.|.
CASSLVSSDTQYF
TGTGCCAGCAGCTTAGTCTCATCGGATACGCAGTATTTT
>TRBV29-1|TRBJ2-5|TRBD2|many
CSVELAGPSGAPQETQYF
TGCAGCGTTGAGTTGGCAGGGCCCAGCGGGGCTCCCCAAGAGACCCAGTACTTC
>TRBV19|TRBJ2-7|TRBD1|few
CASSIRGTGTYEQYF
TGTGCCAGTAGTATCAGGGGGACAGGAACCTACGAGCAGTACTTC
>TRBV7-9|TRBJ1-1|.|.
CASSLVPGKGTEAFF
TGTGCCAGCAGCTTAGTTCCGGGAAAGGGCACTGAAGCTTTCTTT
>TRBV9|TRBJ2-7|TRBD2|few
CASSLAGFSYEQYF
TGTGCCAGCAGCCTAGCGGGGTTCTCCTACGAGCAGTACTTC